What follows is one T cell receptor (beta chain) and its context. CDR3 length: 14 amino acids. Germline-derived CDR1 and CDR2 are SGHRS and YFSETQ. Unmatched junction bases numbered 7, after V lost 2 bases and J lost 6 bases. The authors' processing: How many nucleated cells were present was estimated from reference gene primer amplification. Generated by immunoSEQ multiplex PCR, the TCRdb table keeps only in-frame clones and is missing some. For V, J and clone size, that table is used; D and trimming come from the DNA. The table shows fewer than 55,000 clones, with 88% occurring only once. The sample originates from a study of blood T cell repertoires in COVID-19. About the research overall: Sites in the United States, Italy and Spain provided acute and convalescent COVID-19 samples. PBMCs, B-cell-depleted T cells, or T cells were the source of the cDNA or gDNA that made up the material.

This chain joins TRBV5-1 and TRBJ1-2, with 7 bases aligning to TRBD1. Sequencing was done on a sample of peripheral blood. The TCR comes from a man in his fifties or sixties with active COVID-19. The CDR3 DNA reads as TGCGCCAGCAGCTTAGGCGACAGGGTGGATGGCTACACCTTC. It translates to CASSLGDRVDGYTF.